A selection of T cell receptor beta chains follows, all from one sample in a study of beta chain features in type 1 diabetes. Clones were sequenced by immunoSEQ multiplex PCR, and TCRdb holds only the in-frame ones, with some missing. In the table there are around 500,000 clones, roughly 31% of which are singletons. Sequencing input: naive CD4+ T cells from blood. The receptors shown here come from a man between 18 and 35 years old in good health. Both conserved end residues are part of each CDR3. D genes are given only for firm matches. Some rows have no size entry. The others give once, few or many, or a class for an expanded clone.

j_call clone_size cdr3_length d_call v_call cdr3_nt cdr3_aa
TRBJ2-7 NA 14 NA TRBV30 TGTGCCTGGAGTGTGGGGCCAGGACGCTACGAGCAGTACTTC CAWSVGPGRYEQYF
TRBJ1-1 once 14 TRBD1 TRBV28 TGTGCCAGCAGTTCGGGGACAGTGGGCACTGAAGCTTTCTTT CASSSGTVGTEAFF
TRBJ2-1 few 14 TRBD1 TRBV2 TGTGCCAGCAATGCACAGGGGGCCTACAATGAGCAGTTCTTC CASNAQGAYNEQFF
TRBJ2-3 NA 13 NA TRBV10-3 TGTGCCATCAGTGAGTCGAGGACGCGCCAGCAGTATTTT CAISESRTRQQYF
TRBJ2-3 NA 13 NA TRBV11-1 TGTGCCAGCAGCGATACGTTCACAGATACGCAGTATTTT CASSDTFTDTQYF
TRBJ2-7 NA 14 NA TRBV18 TGTGCCAGCTCACCTGGGACTGTATCCTACGAGCAGTACTTC CASSPGTVSYEQYF
TRBJ1-2 NA 16 NA TRBV7-9 TGTGCCAGCAGCTTAGATGGAGGGTTACCGACCCGGGGCTACACCTTC CASSLDGGLPTRGYTF
TRBJ2-4 NA 14 TRBD1 TRBV7-9 TGTGCCAGCAGCCCGGGACAGGGGGAAAACATTCAGTACTTC CASSPGQGENIQYF
TRBJ2-1 NA 13 NA TRBV29-1 TGCAGCGGAAACACCCCGTTCTACAATGAGCAGTTCTTC CSGNTPFYNEQFF
TRBJ1-2 NA 13 NA TRBV30 TGTGCCTGGAGAATCACAGCTAACTATGGCTACACCTTC CAWRITANYGYTF
TRBJ2-5 few 13 TRBD1 TRBV7-9 TGTGCCAGCAGCCGGGACAGGCCAGAGACCCAGTACTTC CASSRDRPETQYF
TRBJ2-7 NA 14 TRBD1 TRBV30 TGTGCCTGGAGCCCCGGGACAGAGCCCTACGAGCAGTACTTC CAWSPGTEPYEQYF
TRBJ2-7 NA 14 NA TRBV30 TGTGCCTGGGCAGCCGGGACGGCTTGGGACGAGCAGTACTTC CAWAAGTAWDEQYF
TRBJ2-1 NA 16 TRBD2 TRBV6-6 TGTGCCAGCAGTTACCGTCAAGGACTAGCGGGCCGGGAGCAGTTCTTC CASSYRQGLAGREQFF
TRBJ2-7 NA 13 NA TRBV5-1 TGCGCCAGCAGCCAACCTGGGGACTACGAGCAGTACTTC CASSQPGDYEQYF
TRBJ2-5 few 13 NA TRBV25-1 TGTGCCAGCAGTGAATTCAGTCAAGAGACCCAGTACTTC CASSEFSQETQYF